This T cell receptor (beta chain) was sequenced for a study of blood T cell repertoires in COVID-19. Study background: Sample material is recorded as cDNA or gDNA derived from T cells, B-cell-depleted T cells, or PBMCs.

The V segment lost 4 bases and the J segment 4 bases; nucleotides outside the gene matches: 10. This CDR3 has 15 residues. CDR1 LGHNA and CDR2 YNFKEQ come from the germline V gene. Per the authors' pipeline: Scientists estimated how many nucleated cells there were by amplifying reference gene primers. Some clones are missing from TCRdb's copy, which holds only in-frame ones; the method was immunoSEQ multiplex PCR. Clone size and the V and J calls come from that table; the DNA yielded D and trimming. The table includes about 150,000 clones, approximately 78% detected once. The sample consisted of peripheral blood. The clonotype comes from a man aged 55 to 69 who had recovered from COVID-19. The rearrangement uses TRBV4-2 and TRBJ2-7, with 7 bases fitting TRBD1. The CDR3, as DNA: TGTGCCAGCAGCCCCGGACAGGAAAGGGCATACGAGCAGTACTTC. The encoded protein is CASSPGQERAYEQYF.